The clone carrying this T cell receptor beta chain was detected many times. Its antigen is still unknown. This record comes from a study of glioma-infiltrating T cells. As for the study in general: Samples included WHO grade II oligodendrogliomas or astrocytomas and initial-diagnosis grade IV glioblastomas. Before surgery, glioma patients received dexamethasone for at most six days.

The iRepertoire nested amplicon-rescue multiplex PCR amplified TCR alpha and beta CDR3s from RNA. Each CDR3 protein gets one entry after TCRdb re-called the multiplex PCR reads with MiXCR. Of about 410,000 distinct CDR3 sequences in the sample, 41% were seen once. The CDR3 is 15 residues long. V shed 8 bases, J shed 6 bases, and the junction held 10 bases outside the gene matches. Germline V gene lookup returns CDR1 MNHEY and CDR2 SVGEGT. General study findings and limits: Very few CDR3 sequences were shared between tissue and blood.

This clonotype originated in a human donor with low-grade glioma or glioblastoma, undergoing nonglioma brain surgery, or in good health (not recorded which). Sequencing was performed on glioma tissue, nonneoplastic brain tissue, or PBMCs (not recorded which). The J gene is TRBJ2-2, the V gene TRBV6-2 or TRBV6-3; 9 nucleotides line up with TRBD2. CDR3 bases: TGTGCCAGCCATCCTGGGAGACTAGCGGCCGGGGAGCTGTTTTTT. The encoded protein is CASHPGRLAAGELFF.